These 28 T cell receptor beta chains originate from one sample sequenced in a study of molecular identifiers for immune sequencing clone quantification. In TCRdb, the PCR reads were re-called with MiXCR into one record per CDR3 protein. The sample gives some 320,000 distinct CDR3 sequences, about 20% of which show up once; approximately 0.83% is in the top ten. Sequenced input: naive CD8+ T cells from blood, with Jurkat cell RNA spiked in. As for subset: FACS-sorted CD8+CD4-CCR7+CD45RA+ naive T cells. These receptors came from a human donor in good health. Some libraries in this study had Jurkat cell RNA spiked in.

The table lists this clonotype with many counts. The chain combines TRBV7-9 with TRBJ2-1; D unclear. V gave up 1 base and J gave up 3 bases, with 7 bases separating them. Germline CDR1 reads SEHNR; CDR2 reads FQNEAQ (reference sequence). The CDR3 is 14 amino acids. The DNA of the CDR3 is TGTGCCAGCAGCTTAGAAGAGAACTACAATGAGCAGTTCTTC. Its translation: CASSLEENYNEQFF.

In this sample, this clonotype turned up many times. The chain has TRBV7-9 and TRBJ2-2; D is ambiguous. Trimming took off 1 base at V and 3 bases at J, with 9 bases between the two ends. Germline CDR1 reads SEHNR; CDR2 reads FQNEAQ (reference sequence). The CDR3 runs 15 residues. The CDR3 sequence is CASSLEGIYTGELFF. The CDR3 DNA is TGTGCCAGCAGCTTAGAAGGGATTTACACCGGGGAGCTGTTTTTT.

This clonotype was observed a handful of times. The V and J genes are TRBV27 and TRBJ2-2; 10 bases are shared with TRBD2. CDR1 and CDR2 from the germline V gene are MNHEY and SMNVEV (reference sequence). This CDR3 has 17 amino acids. J gave up 0 bases and V 2 bases, and 3 bases lay outside the gene matches. CDR3 loop: CASSLILAGANTGELFF. In nucleotides, the CDR3 is TGTGCCAGCAGTTTAATCCTAGCGGGAGCGAACACCGGGGAGCTGTTTTTT.

There are many counts of this clonotype. V and J are TRBV29-1 and TRBJ1-5, with D possibly TRBD1 on 5 matching bases. Deletions cut 6 bases from V and 0 bases from J, with 12 bases between. The CDR3 runs 14 residues. Per germline, CDR1 SQVTM and CDR2 ANQGSEA. The CDR3 region is CSVGLTDSNQPQHF. The DNA for the CDR3 is TGCAGCGTGGGCCTGACAGATAGCAATCAGCCCCAGCATTTT.

This clonotype was counted at least ten times. The chain is built from TRBV19 and TRBJ1-4; D ambiguous. V was trimmed by 6 bases and J by 4 bases, leaving 9 bases between them. The germline gives CDR1 LNHDA, CDR2 SQIVND (reference sequence). The CDR3 sequence is 13 residues long. CDR3 DNA: TGTGCCAGTAGATCGGGGATTAATGAAAAACTGTTTTTT. Residues: CASRSGINEKLFF.

This clonotype was found many times. V usage is TRBV4-1 and J usage is TRBJ1-1; D uncertain. The germline gives CDR1 MGHRA, CDR2 YSYEKL. V was pared by 0 bases and J by 3 bases, with 8 bases between. The CDR3 covers 14 residues. The chain's CDR3 is CASSQDKFDTEAFF. In nucleotides, the CDR3 is TGCGCCAGCAGCCAAGATAAGTTCGACACTGAAGCTTTCTTT.

This clonotype has just a few counts. V is TRBV4-3 and J is TRBJ2-3; D gene unclear. Trimming shortened V by 0 bases and J by 2 bases, and 9 bases separated the two germline ends. Germline V gene data show CDR1 as LGHNA and CDR2 as YSLEER. CDR3 length: 15 residues. The CDR3 DNA sequence: TGCGCCAGCAGCCAAGATAGGTCAGACACAGATACGCAGTATTTT. Protein: CASSQDRSDTDTQYF.

Of note for this clonotype: A much bigger clone sits one base away, suggesting this may be a read error. The chain recombines TRBV12-3 or TRBV12-4 with TRBJ2-3, with TRBD2 matching 11 bases. This CDR3 region has 15 residues. J was trimmed by 5 bases and V by 4 bases; bases with no gene match: 5. In nucleotides, the CDR3 is TGTGCCAGCAGTTCCCCTAGCGGGGGGAGAGATACGCAGTATTTT. Its translation is CASSSPSGGRDTQYF.

This clonotype was counted only a few times. The V call is TRBV7-2, the J call TRBJ2-1, with D perhaps TRBD2 (5 bases). Trimming left V 5 bases short and J 9 bases short, with 14 bases between. The CDR3 is made up of 13 amino acids. Germline CDR1 reads SGHTA; CDR2 reads FQGNSA. The CDR3 DNA is TGTGCCAGCAGCCCTGGACTTAGCAGTGAGCAGTTCTTC. Amino acids: CASSPGLSSEQFF.

This clonotype was seen repeatedly, ten times or more. V is TRBV29-1 and J is TRBJ2-3; D perhaps matches TRBD2 (5 bases). CDR1 and CDR2 (germline): SQVTM, ANQGSEA. V was trimmed by 1 base and J by 6 bases, leaving 23 bases between them. This CDR3 spans 17 amino acids. The CDR3 region has the DNA TGCAGCGTTGAAGCTCTCCTAGGGTCAGCGAGGGCTGATACGCAGTATTTT. Its translation is CSVEALLGSARADTQYF.

This clonotype was counted at least ten times. This sequence joins TRBV27 and TRBJ2-6, with D tentatively TRBD1 (5 bases). The V and J ends lost 8 bases and 0 bases respectively, with 20 bases between them. There are 18 residues in the CDR3. Germline V gene lookup returns CDR1 MNHEY and CDR2 SMNVEV (reference sequence). CDR3 sequence reads: CASRTTGATTSGANVLTF. CDR3 in DNA: TGTGCCAGCCGAACTACTGGGGCCACAACCTCTGGGGCCAACGTCCTGACTTTC.

The chain employs TRBV11-2 and TRBJ1-2, with D possibly TRBD1 on 5 matching bases. The V end lost 3 bases, the J end lost 3 bases, and 17 bases lay between the germline ends. This CDR3 has 16 amino acids. CDR1 is SGHAT, CDR2 FQNNGV, per germline. The CDR3: CASSLSSGRSDYGYTF. The DNA of the CDR3 is TGTGCCAGCAGCTTGTCTTCAGGGCGAAGTGACTATGGCTACACCTTC.

There are a few counts of this clonotype. The chain combines TRBV5-5 with TRBJ2-3; D is possibly TRBD1 or TRBD2 (5 bases each). Germline V lookup: CDR1 SGHKS, CDR2 YYEKEE (reference sequence). V shed 3 bases and J shed 3 bases, with 20 bases lying between them. The CDR3 sequence is 17 residues long. The CDR3: CASSSGAGYLRTDTQYF. For the CDR3, the DNA is TGTGCCAGCAGCTCCGGGGCGGGTTATCTTCGGACAGATACGCAGTATTTT.

This clonotype was recorded many times. The chain employs TRBV13 and TRBJ1-4; D may be TRBD1 (6 bases). The germline V and J ends were trimmed by 4 bases and 0 bases, with 12 bases remaining between them. CDR3 length: 16 amino acids. The germline V gene encodes CDR1 PRHDT and CDR2 FYEKMQ (reference sequence). This CDR3 is CASSSHRDATNEKLFF. The DNA of the CDR3 is TGTGCCAGCAGCTCCCACAGGGATGCAACTAATGAAAAACTGTTTTTT.

As for this clonotype: The conserved phenylalanine or tryptophan is not found at the CDR3 terminus, so this likely reflects a read error. V gene TRBV27 combines with J gene TRBJ2-7; 8 positions agree with TRBD1. The V gene's germline CDR1 is MNHEY and CDR2 SMNVEV (reference sequence). This CDR3 has 14 residues. J was trimmed by 5 bases and V by 6 bases; bases with no gene match: 9. In DNA, the CDR3 is TGTGCCAGCAGCCCCAGGGACAGGAGGCACGAGCAGTACTAC. Its protein is CASSPRDRRHEQYY.

With regard to this clonotype: Being one base from a much bigger clone, this may be a read error. The chain joins TRBV11-2 to TRBJ2-1; 11 nucleotides agree with TRBD2. Germline V gene data show CDR1 as SGHAT and CDR2 as FQNNGV. V lost 3 bases and J lost 7; bases outside the gene matches: 11. The CDR3 contains 17 residues. CDR3 residues: CASSFGTSGGSWNEQFF. CDR3 coding DNA: TGTGCCAGCAGCTTTGGGACTAGCGGAGGCTCCTGGAATGAGCAGTTCTTC. Using reference TRBV11-2 and TRBJ2-1 for the parts outside the CDR3, the full variable domain is EAGVAQSPRYKIIEKRQSVAFWCNPISGHATLYWYQQILGQGPKLLIQFQNNGVVDDSQLPKDRFSAERLKGVDSTLKIQPAKLEDSAVYLCASSFGTSGGSWNEQFFGPGTRLTVL.

This clonotype has at least ten counts. The chain employs TRBV30 and TRBJ2-3; D is perhaps TRBD2 (6 bases). CDR1 is GTSNPN and CDR2 is SVGIG in the germline V gene (reference sequence). The ends were cut back, 3 bases at V and 4 bases at J, with 14 bases in the middle. The CDR3 extends over 14 amino acids. This CDR3 reads CAWSGSAGADTQYF. In nucleotides, the CDR3 is TGTGCCTGGAGCGGGAGCGCTGGCGCAGATACGCAGTATTTT.

This clonotype was counted ten times or more. The genes are TRBV20-1 and TRBJ2-7; D possibly corresponds to TRBD1 (6 bases). The germline CDR1 and CDR2 sequences are DFQATT and SNEGSKA (reference sequence). CDR3 size: 15 residues. The germline V and J ends were trimmed by 3 bases and 3 bases, with 18 bases remaining between them. In DNA, the CDR3 is TGCAGTGCTAGTCAACAGGGTGGCCCACTCTACGAGCAGTACTTC. This sequence encodes CSASQQGGPLYEQYF.

This clonotype was seen at least ten times. This rearrangement joins TRBV7-9 to TRBJ2-7, with 8 bases that match TRBD2. The CDR3 is made up of 16 amino acids. Germline V gene sequence: CDR1 SEHNR, CDR2 FQNEAQ (reference sequence). V was pared by 3 bases and J by 0 bases, with 7 bases of the junction left unmatched. The CDR3 region is CASSFEGGTSSYEQYF. The CDR3 DNA reads as TGTGCCAGCAGCTTCGAAGGAGGGACTAGCTCCTACGAGCAGTACTTC.

A note on this clonotype: Given a much more abundant clone one base away, this may be a read error. This rearrangement joins TRBV13 to TRBJ2-7; possibly TRBD1 for D (6 bases). The CDR3 loop spans 14 amino acids. V shed 5 bases and J shed 3 bases, with 14 bases lying between them. Germline assignment: CDR1 PRHDT and CDR2 FYEKMQ (reference sequence). The CDR3, as DNA: TGTGCCAGCAGCGAACCGGGACACATCTACGAGCAGTACTTC. Translating gives CASSEPGHIYEQYF.

This clonotype was observed a few times. The chain carries TRBV19 and TRBJ2-2; tentative D call: TRBD2 (5 bases). With 7 bases removed from V and 5 bases from J, the gap between germline ends came to 14 bases. In germline, CDR1 is LNHDA, CDR2 SQIVND (reference sequence). This CDR3 has 14 residues. The CDR3 DNA follows: TGTGCCAGTACCCTTGTTCCGGGGACCGGGGAGCTGTTTTTT. Amino acids: CASTLVPGTGELFF.

Ten or more counts support this clonotype. The CDR3 protein is CAWNPGGSYEQYF. Written as DNA, the CDR3 is TGTGCCTGGAACCCAGGGGGGAGTTACGAGCAGTACTTC. The chain recombines TRBV30 with TRBJ2-7, with D possibly TRBD1 on 7 matching bases. The CDR3 length is 13 residues. Trimming removed 4 bases at V and 4 bases at J, with 14 bases between. From germline, CDR1 is GTSNPN and CDR2 SVGIG (reference sequence).

Many counts were recorded for this clonotype. The genes are TRBV12-3 or TRBV12-4 and TRBJ1-1; D remains ambiguous. This CDR3 has 16 residues. The V and J ends lost 5 bases and 0 bases respectively, with 16 bases between them. This CDR3 reads CASSTPRGSMNTEAFF. The DNA of the CDR3 is TGTGCCAGCAGTACCCCTCGGGGAAGCATGAACACTGAAGCTTTCTTT.

In its sample, this clonotype was seen many times. The chain has TRBV5-5 and TRBJ1-5; the D gene is possibly TRBD1 (6 bases). V lost 1 base and J 5 bases, leaving 10 bases between the germline ends. This CDR3 contains 14 residues. Germline V lookup: CDR1 SGHKS, CDR2 YYEKEE (reference sequence). CDR3: CASSLLQGYQPQHF. CDR3 DNA sequence: TGTGCCAGCAGCTTGTTACAGGGATATCAGCCCCAGCATTTT.

This clonotype was counted a few times. This chain links TRBV5-4 with TRBJ2-2, with D unclear. CDR1 and CDR2 from the germline V gene are SGHNT and YYREEE (reference sequence). The ends were cut back, 1 base at V and 3 bases at J, with 7 bases in the middle. This CDR3 region has 14 residues. Here the CDR3 DNA reads TGTGCCAGCAGCTTGACCAGAGACACCGGGGAGCTGTTTTTT. Residues: CASSLTRDTGELFF.

The table lists this clonotype with many counts. This chain links TRBV20-1 with TRBJ2-7; D ambiguous. Trimming left V 0 bases short and J 3 bases short, with 9 bases between. Germline V gene lookup returns CDR1 DFQATT and CDR2 SNEGSKA (reference sequence). This CDR3 has 13 amino acids. The CDR3 DNA is TGCAGTGCTAGAGATCTCGAGAGCTACGAGCAGTACTTC. It translates to CSARDLESYEQYF.

In its sample, this clonotype was seen a few times. The rearrangement joins TRBV5-4 to TRBJ2-1; TRBD2 might be the D (5 bases). CDR1 and CDR2 (germline): SGHNT, YYREEE (reference sequence). The CDR3 contains 14 residues. With 4 bases removed from V and 5 bases from J, the gap between germline ends came to 13 bases. The CDR3 loop reads CASSPWGEDNEQFF. The CDR3 DNA sequence: TGTGCCAGCAGCCCATGGGGAGAGGACAATGAGCAGTTCTTC.

This clonotype occurred many times. The V and J genes are TRBV29-1 and TRBJ2-1; D is possibly TRBD1 (5 bases). V was pared by 1 base and J by 8 bases, with 15 bases between. The length of the CDR3 is 14 residues. The germline CDR1 and CDR2 sequences are SQVTM and ANQGSEA. The CDR3 nucleotides are TGCAGCGTTGAAGGCCAGGGAAGGAGAGATGAGCAGTTCTTC. Translating gives CSVEGQGRRDEQFF.